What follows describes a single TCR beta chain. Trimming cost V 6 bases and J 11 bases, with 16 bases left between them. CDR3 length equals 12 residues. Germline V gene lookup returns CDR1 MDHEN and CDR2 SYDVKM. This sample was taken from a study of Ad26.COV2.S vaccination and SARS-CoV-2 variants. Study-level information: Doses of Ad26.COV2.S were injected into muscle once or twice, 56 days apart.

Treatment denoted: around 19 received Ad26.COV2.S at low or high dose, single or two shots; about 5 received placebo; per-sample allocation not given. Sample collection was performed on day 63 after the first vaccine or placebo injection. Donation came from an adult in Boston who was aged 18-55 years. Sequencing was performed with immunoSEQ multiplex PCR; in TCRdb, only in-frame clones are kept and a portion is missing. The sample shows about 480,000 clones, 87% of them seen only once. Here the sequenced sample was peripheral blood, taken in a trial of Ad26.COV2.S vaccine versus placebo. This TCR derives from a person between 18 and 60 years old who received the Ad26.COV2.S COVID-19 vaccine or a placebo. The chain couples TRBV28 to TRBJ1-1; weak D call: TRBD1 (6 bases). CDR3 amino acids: CASRRQGSFAFF. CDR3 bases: TGTGCCAGCAGGCGGCAGGGGAGTTTTGCTTTCTTT. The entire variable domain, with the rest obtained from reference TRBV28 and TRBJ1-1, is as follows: DVKVTQSSRYLVKRTGEKVFLECVQDMDHENMFWYRQDPGLGLRLIYFSYDVKMKEKGDIPEGYSVSREKKERFSLILESASTNQTSMYLCASRRQGSFAFFGQGTRLTVV.